These 14 T cell receptor beta chains were sequenced from one sample in a study of T cell responses to AZD1222 COVID-19 vaccine. Method: immunoSEQ multiplex PCR; TCRdb's copy keeps in-frame clones and lacks some. The sample has approximately 74,000 clones; around 86% are singletons. Here the sequenced sample was peripheral blood, taken on day 0 of AZD1222 vaccination. The receptors stem from an adult in good health.

The rearrangement uses TRBV7-2 and TRBJ2-1, with 9 nucleotides matching TRBD2. This CDR3 spans 16 amino acids. V was clipped by 5 bases and J by 9 bases; unmatched bases: 14. Germline lookup yields CDR1 SGHTA and CDR2 FQGNSA. The CDR3: CASSPWFAGGPVEQFF. DNA for the CDR3: TGTGCCAGCAGCCCTTGGTTCGCGGGAGGGCCGGTTGAGCAGTTCTTC. Looking up the rest from reference TRBV7-2 and TRBJ2-1 gives the full variable domain: GAGVSQSPSNKVTEKGKDVELRCDPISGHTALYWYRQSLGQGLEFLIYFQGNSAPDKSGLPSDRFSAERTGGSVSTLTIQRTQQEDSAVYLCASSPWFAGGPVEQFFGPGTRLTVL.

The J gene is TRBJ2-5, the V gene TRBV13, with 10 nucleotides matching TRBD2. Germline CDR1 reads PRHDT; CDR2 reads FYEKMQ (reference sequence). J gave up 2 bases and V 5 bases, and 8 bases lay outside the gene matches. This CDR3 has 16 residues. Written as DNA, the CDR3 is TGTGCCAGCAGCCTAGTACCTAGCGGGGGACAAGAGACCCAGTACTTC. Translating it yields CASSLVPSGGQETQYF.

The genes are TRBV5-1 and TRBJ2-3; 9 bases match TRBD1. J gave up 5 bases and V 3 bases, and 7 bases lay outside the gene matches. The CDR3 is 15 residues long. Looked up from germline, CDR1 is SGHRS and CDR2 is YFSETQ. CDR3 region: CASSSSGTGIDTQYF. The CDR3 DNA is TGCGCCAGCAGCTCCTCCGGGACAGGGATAGATACGCAGTATTTT.

The CDR3 reads CASSAATGLRNSPLHF. CDR3 nucleotides: TGTGCCAGCAGTGCAGCAACAGGGCTGAGAAATTCACCCCTCCACTTT. The chain couples TRBV28 to TRBJ1-6; D is perhaps TRBD1 (6 bases). CDR3 size: 16 residues. Germline CDR1 reads MDHEN; CDR2 reads SYDVKM. Trimming cost V 5 bases and J 7 bases, with 18 bases left between them.

The V and J genes are TRBV29-1 and TRBJ1-1; D unresolved. Germline CDR1 reads SQVTM; CDR2 reads ANQGSEA. The V gene lost 4 bases and the J gene lost 1 base, with 13 bases spanning the gap. The CDR3 covers 14 residues. The CDR3 region is CSVAVYSENTEAFF. The DNA for the CDR3 is TGCAGCGTTGCGGTTTATTCGGAGAACACTGAAGCTTTCTTT.

This clone was seen a handful of times. The J gene is TRBJ2-2, the V gene TRBV9, with TRBD2 matching 8 bases. CDR1 and CDR2 (germline): SGDLS, YYNGEE. The CDR3 runs to 16 residues. V dropped 4 bases and J dropped 0; count of bases not matched to a gene: 5. In nucleotides, the CDR3 is TGTGCCAGCAGCTTCCAGCGGGAGTCGAACACCGGGGAGCTGTTTTTT. This sequence encodes CASSFQRESNTGELFF.

The chain combines TRBV3-1 (or the pseudogene TRBV3-2) with TRBJ2-4, with TRBD1 identical over 7 bases. V lost 4 bases and J lost 3; bases outside the gene matches: 9. Germline V gives CDR1 LGHDT, CDR2 YNNKEL (reference sequence). The CDR3 consists of 16 residues. The CDR3 region is CASSLRMTGNKNIQYF. The CDR3 nucleotides read TGTGCCAGCAGCCTCCGCATGACAGGGAACAAAAACATTCAGTACTTC.

The rearrangement joins TRBV11-3 to TRBJ2-1; TRBD2 matches 10 bases. This CDR3 has 19 amino acids. Germline V gene lookup returns CDR1 SGHNT and CDR2 YENEEA. With V trimmed by 4 bases and J by 6 bases, 18 bases remained unmatched. The CDR3 protein is CASSSRSGRETPRTNEQFF. The CDR3 DNA reads as TGTGCCAGCAGCTCCCGAAGCGGGAGGGAGACTCCCCGTACCAATGAGCAGTTCTTC.

J is TRBJ1-1 and V is TRBV9, with 8 bases fitting TRBD1. Germline assignment: CDR1 SGDLS and CDR2 YYNGEE. CDR3 size: 16 residues. V lost 2 bases to trimming and J lost 1 base; unmatched junction nucleotides: 7. CDR3 loop: CASSVTTGTGNTEAFF. CDR3 coding DNA: TGTGCCAGCAGCGTCACGACCGGGACAGGGAACACTGAAGCTTTCTTT.

The chain uses TRBV6-2 or TRBV6-3 and TRBJ1-2; D unclear. Germline loops: CDR1 MNHEY, CDR2 SVGEGT. This CDR3 has 13 amino acids. V was trimmed by 2 bases and J by 5 bases, leaving 9 bases between them. In nucleotides, the CDR3 is TGTGCCAGCAGTTACGCGGGAATATATGGCTACACCTTC. It translates to CASSYAGIYGYTF.

The chain joins TRBV4-1 to TRBJ2-2; D is unresolved. Germline V gene data show CDR1 as MGHRA and CDR2 as YSYEKL. With 0 bases removed from V and 0 bases from J, the gap between germline ends came to 11 bases. The CDR3 spans 17 residues. In nucleotides, the CDR3 is TGCGCCAGCAGCCAAGAACCGGAGCTCCCGAACACCGGGGAGCTGTTTTTT. Translating gives CASSQEPELPNTGELFF.

The CDR3 bases are TGTGCCATCAGGCTCGAGGCTGGCTACACCTTC. Translation gives CAIRLEAGYTF. This chain uses TRBV10-3 with TRBJ1-2; D is uncertain. Germline V gives CDR1 ENHRY, CDR2 SYGVKD. V was clipped by 6 bases and J by 7 bases, with 9 bases between them. CDR3 length: 11 residues.

Here the CDR3 reads CASSYRDRGFYGYTF. As DNA, the CDR3 is TGCGCCAGCAGCTACCGGGACAGGGGGTTCTATGGCTACACCTTC. The chain recombines TRBV5-1 with TRBJ1-2, with 11 bases fitting TRBD1. The CDR3 has 15 amino acids. The junction had 5 bases not matched to a gene; V was cut back by 3 bases and J by 4 bases. CDR1 is SGHRS, CDR2 YFSETQ, per germline. The full variable domain, with the rest looked up from reference TRBV5-1 and TRBJ1-2, is KAGVTQTPRYLIKTRGQQVTLSCSPISGHRSVSWYQQTPGQGLQFLFEYFSETQRNKGNFPGRFSGRQFSNSRSEMNVSTLELGDSALYLCASSYRDRGFYGYTFGSGTRLTVV.

The chain couples TRBV20-1 to TRBJ2-7; D is possibly TRBD1 (5 bases). Germline values: CDR1 DFQATT, CDR2 SNEGSKA (reference sequence). Trimming stripped 6 bases from V and 4 bases from J, with 10 bases between. The CDR3 extends over 11 amino acids. The CDR3 DNA reads TGCAGTGCCCAGGACAATTACGAGCAGTACTTC. This encodes CSAQDNYEQYF.